This entry lists 12 T cell receptor beta chains sequenced from one sample in a study of blood T cell repertoires in COVID-19. Method: immunoSEQ multiplex PCR; TCRdb's copy keeps in-frame clones and lacks some. The sample consists of fewer than 250,000 clones, about 90% of them appearing once. Material for sequencing was peripheral blood. The receptors here all came from a man aged 30 to 39 with COVID-19, enrolled during active disease.

The chain is built from TRBV13 and TRBJ2-5, with TRBD2 matching over 7 bases. The V gene's germline CDR1 is PRHDT and CDR2 FYEKMQ (reference sequence). J was trimmed by 5 bases and V by 0 bases; bases with no gene match: 9. The CDR3 covers 16 residues. In DNA form, the CDR3 reads TGTGCCAGCAGCTTAGGGGCCGGAGCGGGGCGGGAGACCCAGTACTTC. Its translation: CASSLGAGAGRETQYF. Variable domain in full (rest from reference TRBV13 and TRBJ2-5): AAGVIQSPRHLIKEKRETATLKCYPIPRHDTVYWYQQGPGQDPQFLISFYEKMQSDKGSIPDRFSAQQFSDYHSELNMSSLELGDSALYFCASSLGAGAGRETQYFGPGTRLLVL.

The V gene is TRBV7-6, the J gene TRBJ1-2; D unresolved. Trimming removed 1 base from V and 2 bases from J, with 11 bases in between. Germline loops: CDR1 SGHVS, CDR2 FNYEAQ. The CDR3 totals 15 residues. The CDR3 nucleotides read TGTGCCAGCAGCTTAGGGGTGGGCCCCAACTATGGCTACACCTTC. Translating it yields CASSLGVGPNYGYTF. The full variable domain, in which reference TRBV7-6 and TRBJ1-2 provide the parts outside the CDR3, is GAGVSQSPRYKVTKRGQDVALRCDPISGHVSLYWYRQALGQGPEFLTYFNYEAQQDKSGLPNDRFSAERPEGSISTLTIQRTEQRDSAMYRCASSLGVGPNYGYTFGSGTRLTVV.

The genes are TRBV11-3 and TRBJ2-6, with a weak D call TRBD1 (6 bases). Per germline, CDR1 SGHNT and CDR2 YENEEA. The CDR3 runs 18 residues. Trimming took 4 bases from V and 1 from J, leaving 17 bases between them. Here the CDR3 reads CASSSTGRKASGANVLTF. CDR3 DNA sequence: TGTGCCAGCAGCTCGACAGGTCGGAAAGCATCTGGGGCCAACGTCCTGACTTTC.

The chain uses TRBV6-6 and TRBJ1-5, with a weak D call TRBD1 (5 bases). This CDR3 is built from 14 residues. CDR1 is MNHNY and CDR2 is SVGAGI in the germline V gene (reference sequence). Trimming left V 8 bases short and J 1 base short, with 12 bases between. The chain's CDR3 is CASALTGSNQPQHF. The CDR3 bases are TGTGCCAGCGCCTTAACAGGCAGCAATCAGCCCCAGCATTTT.

This rearrangement joins TRBV4-1 to TRBJ1-6; no clear D. With 3 bases removed from V and 7 bases from J, the gap between germline ends came to 16 bases. This CDR3 is built from 16 residues. Per germline, CDR1 MGHRA and CDR2 YSYEKL. The chain's CDR3 is CASSQASGGANSPLHF. CDR3 nucleotides: TGCGCCAGCAGCCAGGCTTCGGGAGGCGCGAATTCACCCCTCCACTTT.

A remark on this clone: Other DNA sequences in the sample encode the same CDR3. This chain links TRBV5-1 with TRBJ1-1; D is ambiguous. Trimming removed 2 bases at V and 0 bases at J, with 5 bases between. Germline V gene sequence: CDR1 SGHRS, CDR2 YFSETQ. This CDR3 comprises 13 residues. DNA of the CDR3: TGCGCCAGCAGCTTAGCGGTGAACACTGAAGCTTTCTTT. Translating it yields CASSLAVNTEAFF.

The chain employs TRBV6-5 and TRBJ1-2, with 10 nucleotides matching TRBD1. V trimming: 4 bases; J trimming: 4 bases; junction bases outside the gene matches: 3. The V gene's germline CDR1 is MNHEY and CDR2 SVGAGI. The CDR3 has 14 amino acids. This CDR3 reads CASSWTGGVYGYTF. The CDR3 DNA is TGTGCCAGCAGTTGGACAGGGGGAGTCTATGGCTACACCTTC.

The rearrangement uses TRBV21-1 and TRBJ2-1; TRBD2, as called in the table, went unchecked against the DNA. TRBV21-1 is an annotated pseudogene. The CDR3 is 14 residues long. The CDR3 loop is CASSKGLSGNEQFF. Written as DNA, the CDR3 is TGTGCCAGCAGCAAGGGACTATCGGGCAATGAGCAGTTCTTC.

CDR3 residues: CASSLWGQDTGELFF. CDR3 nucleotide sequence: TGTGCCAGCAGCTTATGGGGGCAAGACACCGGGGAGCTGTTTTTT. This rearrangement joins TRBV7-3 to TRBJ2-2; maybe TRBD1 (6 bases). The CDR3 loop spans 15 amino acids. V was pared by 2 bases and J by 3 bases, with 10 bases between. Looked up from germline, CDR1 is SGHTA and CDR2 is FQGTGA.

The gene calls are TRBV30 and TRBJ2-7, with D unresolved. The ends were cut back, 3 bases at V and 4 bases at J, with 10 bases in the middle. This CDR3 region has 12 residues. CDR1 GTSNPN and CDR2 SVGIG come from the germline V gene (reference sequence). The DNA of the CDR3 is TGTGCCTGGAGAAACTATGTATACGAGCAGTACTTC. Translated: CAWRNYVYEQYF.

This chain links TRBV19 with TRBJ2-5; D possibly corresponds to TRBD2 (5 bases). Deletions cut 6 bases from V and 1 base from J, with 18 bases between. CDR3 size: 16 residues. Germline values: CDR1 LNHDA, CDR2 SQIVND (reference sequence). CDR3 sequence (DNA): TGTGCCAGTAGGAAAACCGGGGAAAACGCCCAAGAGACCCAGTACTTC. This gives the protein CASRKTGENAQETQYF.

This rearrangement joins TRBV7-7 to TRBJ2-3, with a possible D match to TRBD1 (5 bases). V was shortened by 2 bases and J by 6 bases, with 9 bases between the two germline ends. The CDR3 totals 13 residues. Looked up from germline, CDR1 is SSHAT and CDR2 is FNYEAQ (reference sequence). The CDR3 DNA follows: TGTGCCAGCAGCTTACCAGGGTCCGATACGCAGTATTTT. Translating gives CASSLPGSDTQYF.